These T cell receptor beta chains were read from a single sample in a study of blood T cell repertoires in COVID-19. This table comes from immunoSEQ multiplex PCR, and its TCRdb copy is limited to in-frame clones, with some not included. The data show a few hundred thousand clones, roughly 90% seen once. Sequenced: peripheral blood. Source of these receptors: a woman between 55 and 75 years old with COVID-19, enrolled during active disease. Each CDR3 is given without its conserved first and last residue. A D gene is named only where the DNA matches it firmly.

D | J | V | CDR3
. | TRBJ2-5 | TRBV5-4 | ASVGRGVEETQY
TRBD1 | TRBJ2-3 | TRBV18 | ASSPRQGSTDTQY
TRBD2 | TRBJ2-2 | TRBV18 | ASSPPKPGGGYTGELF
TRBD1 | TRBJ1-6 | TRBV12-3/TRBV12-4 | ASSNRGNSPLH
. | TRBJ1-1 | TRBV30 | AWRDTDYTEAF
TRBD2 | TRBJ2-7 | TRBV18 | ASSPEGLKFYEQY
TRBD2 | TRBJ2-1 | TRBV5-4 | ASSPARTSLSNEQF
TRBD1 | TRBJ2-5 | TRBV5-1 | ASSSQGVETQY
TRBD2 | TRBJ2-7 | TRBV7-9 | ASSSPGLAGEQY
. | TRBJ2-2 | TRBV29-1 | SASRGEAINTGELF
. | TRBJ1-1 | TRBV20-1 | RGTMNTEAF
. | TRBJ2-2 | TRBV11-3 | ASNTGRNTGELF
TRBD2 | TRBJ2-1 | TRBV10-3 | AISVLAGGHEQF
TRBD1 | TRBJ1-1 | TRBV19 | ASSIAGTGVREAF